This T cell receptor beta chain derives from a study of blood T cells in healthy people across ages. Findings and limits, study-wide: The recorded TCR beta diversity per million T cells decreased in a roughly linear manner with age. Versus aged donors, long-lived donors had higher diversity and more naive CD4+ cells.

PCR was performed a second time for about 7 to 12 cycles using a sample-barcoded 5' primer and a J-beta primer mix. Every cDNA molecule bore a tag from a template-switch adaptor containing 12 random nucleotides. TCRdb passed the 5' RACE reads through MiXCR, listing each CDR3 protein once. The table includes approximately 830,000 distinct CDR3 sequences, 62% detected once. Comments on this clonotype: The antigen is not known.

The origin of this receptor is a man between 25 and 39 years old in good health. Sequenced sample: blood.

The CDR3 region has the DNA TGCAGCGTCGATAGATTATTTAAAAACTATGGCTACACCTTC. The encoded protein is CSVDRLFKNYGYTF. The chain has TRBV29-1 and TRBJ1-2; no clear D. V lost 6 bases, J lost 2 bases, and 16 bases lay in between. There are 14 residues in the CDR3. CDR1 SQVTM and CDR2 ANQGSEA come from the germline V gene.